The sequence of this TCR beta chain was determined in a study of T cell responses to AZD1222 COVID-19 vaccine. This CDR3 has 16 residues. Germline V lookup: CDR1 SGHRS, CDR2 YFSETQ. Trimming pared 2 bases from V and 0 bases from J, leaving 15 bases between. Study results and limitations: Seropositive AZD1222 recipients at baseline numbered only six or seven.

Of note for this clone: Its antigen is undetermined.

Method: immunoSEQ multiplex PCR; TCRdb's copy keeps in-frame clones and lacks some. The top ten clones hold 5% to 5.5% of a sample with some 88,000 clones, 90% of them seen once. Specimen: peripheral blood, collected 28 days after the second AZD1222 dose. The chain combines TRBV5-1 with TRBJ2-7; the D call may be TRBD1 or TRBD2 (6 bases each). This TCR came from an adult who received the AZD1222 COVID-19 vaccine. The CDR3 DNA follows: TGCGCCAGCAGCTTTGAAGGGGGGTTTCACTCCTACGAGCAGTACTTC. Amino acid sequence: CASSFEGGFHSYEQYF. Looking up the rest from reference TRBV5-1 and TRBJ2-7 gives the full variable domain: KAGVTQTPRYLIKTRGQQVTLSCSPISGHRSVSWYQQTPGQGLQFLFEYFSETQRNKGNFPGRFSGRQFSNSRSEMNVSTLELGDSALYLCASSFEGGFHSYEQYFGPGTRLTVT.